Listed below are T cell receptor beta chains from one sample, sequenced in a study of beta chain features in type 1 diabetes. Clones were sequenced by immunoSEQ multiplex PCR, and TCRdb holds only the in-frame ones, with some missing. The sample holds 860,000 or so clones, 15% to 20% seen once. Sequenced material: naive CD4+ T cells from blood. Every receptor here comes from a woman between 18 and 29 years old in good health. Each CDR3 is given with its conserved first and last residue. The D gene is left open where the match is weak. Not all rows give a size; the values are once, few, many and, for expanded clones, a class.

j_call	v_call	clone_size	d_call	cdr3_aa	cdr3_nt
TRBJ2-1	TRBV19	-	-	CASSAGSYNEQFF	TGTGCCAGTAGTGCTGGCAGTTACAATGAGCAGTTCTTC
TRBJ2-5	TRBV28	-	-	CASSNLGGSKTQYF	TGTGCCAGTTCGAATTTGGGTGGGAGCAAGACCCAGTACTTC
TRBJ1-1	TRBV6-1	-	-	CASSGRPLNTEAFF	TGTGCCAGCAGTGGACGGCCATTGAACACTGAAGCTTTCTTT
TRBJ2-2	TRBV7-9	once	TRBD1	CASSSPHHRGGELFF	TGTGCCAGCAGCTCACCGCACCACAGGGGGGGGGAGCTGTTTTTT
TRBJ2-7	TRBV18	few	-	CASSPAGQYEQYF	TGTGCCAGCTCACCAGCGGGCCAGTACGAGCAGTACTTC
TRBJ2-7	TRBV5-1	-	-	CASSLTDTSYEQYF	TGCGCCAGCAGCTTGACCGACACTTCCTACGAGCAGTACTTC
TRBJ1-5	TRBV6-1	-	-	CASSEAGANDQPQHF	TGTGCCAGCAGTGAAGCAGGGGCTAACGATCAGCCCCAGCATTTT
TRBJ1-2	TRBV7-9	few	TRBD1	CASSLEGAGYTF	TGTGCCAGCAGCTTAGAGGGGGCTGGCTACACCTTC
TRBJ2-1	TRBV4-3	few	-	CASSQDYGSGQFF	TGCGCCAGCAGCCAAGACTACGGGAGTGGGCAGTTCTTC
TRBJ2-3	TRBV7-9	-	-	CASSLRGGRADTQYF	TGTGCCAGCAGCTTGAGGGGCGGGCGCGCAGATACGCAGTATTTT
TRBJ2-1	TRBV5-1	-	TRBD2	CASSLASGSSYEQFF	TGCGCCAGCAGCTTGGCTAGCGGGAGCTCGTATGAGCAGTTCTTC
TRBJ2-2	TRBV27	few	-	CASSFSTGELFF	TGTGCCAGCAGTTTTTCTACCGGGGAGCTGTTTTTT
TRBJ1-1	TRBV29-1	-	TRBD1	CSGDRVNTEAFF	TGCAGCGGGGACAGGGTGAACACTGAAGCTTTCTTT
TRBJ2-3	TRBV5-6	few	-	CASSREVRGAADTQYF	TGTGCCAGCAGCCGGGAGGTTCGGGGGGCGGCGGATACGCAGTATTTT
TRBJ2-3	TRBV6-5	few	-	CASRSGTVRDTQYF	TGTGCCAGCAGGTCCGGGACCGTACGAGATACGCAGTATTTT
TRBJ1-5	TRBV2	few	-	CASGFQWSNQPQHF	TGTGCCAGCGGATTCCAGTGGAGCAATCAGCCCCAGCATTTT
TRBJ1-1	TRBV10-3	-	-	CASRALQGVNTEAFF	TGTGCCAGCAGAGCACTACAGGGCGTGAACACTGAAGCTTTCTTT
TRBJ2-1	TRBV5-4	few	TRBD2	CASSFSTSGRLREQFF	TGTGCCAGCAGCTTCTCTACTAGCGGGAGGCTTCGCGAGCAGTTCTTC
TRBJ2-3	TRBV14	-	TRBD2	CASSQDRGSGSLLTDTQYF	TGTGCCAGCAGCCAAGATAGGGGAAGCGGGAGTCTGCTGACAGATACGCAGTATTTT
TRBJ1-5	TRBV5-1	few	TRBD1	CASSAGTGVSQPQHF	TGCGCCAGCAGCGCCGGGACAGGGGTGTCTCAGCCCCAGCATTTT
TRBJ2-1	TRBV5-6	-	-	CASSVGLQSSYNEQFF	TGTGCCAGCAGCGTGGGACTGCAGAGCTCCTACAATGAGCAGTTCTTC
TRBJ2-2	TRBV19	-	-	CASRRFAGELFF	TGTGCCAGTAGGAGATTTGCTGGGGAGCTGTTTTTT
TRBJ2-1	TRBV7-9	few	-	CASSARQANEQFF	TGTGCCAGCAGCGCCCGGCAAGCCAATGAGCAGTTCTTC
TRBJ1-2	TRBV27	-	TRBD1	CASSSPLRGRVYGYTF	TGTGCCAGCAGTTCGCCCCTCAGGGGGCGCGTCTATGGCTACACCTTC